This T cell receptor beta chain was captured by sequencing in a study of vaccination effects on CD4 cells after COVID-19. About the study: Participants were given two doses of BNT162b2 or mRNA-1273 vaccine.

On this clone itself: No antigen is known for it.

TCRdb keeps only in-frame clones here, not all; method: immunoSEQ multiplex PCR. This table holds tens of thousands of clones, approximately 71% found once. The CDR3 runs to 17 residues. Looked up from germline, CDR1 is SGDLS and CDR2 is YYNGEE. Trimming left V 3 bases short and J 0 bases short, with 13 bases between. General study points: The study got few convalescent patients and did not collect any early post-infection timepoints.

Viral peptide pools were used in the ViraFEST assay to expand antigen-specific CD4+ T cells, and sequencing came afterward. Subsequent to a culture period of nine to ten days, CD4+ T cells were isolated. Absence of prior SARS-CoV-2 infection characterized the vaccine recipients, who showed negative nucleocapsid antibodies. Wells containing a few million PBMC each were cultured with 9 to 10 IU/ml IL-2 and about 10 ug/ml peptides. In the cultures, half the medium was exchanged for IL-2 medium on days 3 and 7. This chain links TRBV9 with TRBJ2-6, with D perhaps TRBD1 or TRBD2 (5 bases each). This receptor was identified in a human donor who received a COVID-19 vaccine. This specimen consisted of CD4+ T cells from PBMCs cultured with HCoV-OC43 spike peptides, obtained before COVID-19 vaccination. Stated subset: HCoV-OC43 spike overlapping peptide pool stimulation. The CDR3 nucleotides are TGTGCCAGCAGCGGGGACGTAGCCTACTCTGGGGCCAACGTCCTGACTTTC. It yields the protein CASSGDVAYSGANVLTF. Full variable domain (missing parts from reference TRBV9 and TRBJ2-6): DSGVTQTPKHLITATGQRVTLRCSPRSGDLSVYWYQQSLDQGLQFLIQYYNGEERAKGNILERFSAQQFPDLHSELNLSSLELGDSALYFCASSGDVAYSGANVLTFGAGSRLTVL.